The 16 T cell receptor beta chains given below trace back to one sample, sequenced in a study of T cells expressing NK-cell markers. TCRdb reprocessed the 5' RACE reads and stores each CDR3 protein as one record, lacking DNA. The sample has about 400,000 distinct CDR3 sequences. Sequenced sample: blood T cells: a sorted CD56 or NKG2C T cell subset, CD4+ or CD8+ T cells, or bulk PBMC T cells (not recorded which). Receptors originate from a woman in her forties or fifties in good health.

This chain's CDR3 is CASGPPGGGNTIYF. V gene TRBV12-5 combines with J gene TRBJ1-3; the TCRdb call, TRBD1, lacks DNA for checking. The V gene's germline CDR1 is LGHNT and CDR2 FRNRAP. The CDR3 spans 14 residues.

The chain combines TRBV7-8 with TRBJ2-7; lacking DNA, the TRBD2 call made by TCRdb goes unchecked. This CDR3 comprises 15 residues. CDR1 and CDR2 (germline): SGHVS, FQNEAQ. CDR3 region: CASSLGGRERGEQYF.

The chain couples TRBV6-5 to TRBJ2-3; TCRdb's assignment of TRBD1 cannot be checked, as there is no DNA. This CDR3 comprises 13 residues. Germline values: CDR1 MNHEY, CDR2 SVGAGI. The CDR3 reads CASSAGGIDTQYF.

The chain couples TRBV2 to TRBJ2-1. This CDR3 region has 14 residues. CDR1 SNHLY and CDR2 FYNNEI come from the germline V gene. This CDR3 reads CASSEQSSYNEQFF. Combining the CDR3 with reference TRBV2 and TRBJ2-1 gives the whole variable domain EPEVTQTPSHQVTQMGQEVILRCVPISNHLYFYWYRQILGQKVEFLVSFYNNEISEKSEIFDDQFSVERPDGSNFTLKIRSTKLEDSAMYFCASSEQSSYNEQFFGPGTRLTVL.

V usage is TRBV11-2 and J usage is TRBJ2-3; TCRdb outputs TRBD2, but without DNA this stays unchecked. The CDR3 runs 17 residues. Germline values: CDR1 SGHAT, CDR2 FQNNGV. Here the CDR3 reads CASSFGWSGGHTDTQYF. The full variable domain, completed using reference TRBV11-2 and TRBJ2-3, is EAGVAQSPRYKIIEKRQSVAFWCNPISGHATLYWYQQILGQGPKLLIQFQNNGVVDDSQLPKDRFSAERLKGVDSTLKIQPAKLEDSAVYLCASSFGWSGGHTDTQYFGPGTRLTVL.

The CDR3 sequence is CASSLGREGFF. The J gene is TRBJ2-1, the V gene TRBV12-3 or TRBV12-4; no DNA is available, so the TRBD2 call from TCRdb remains unchecked. This CDR3 has 11 amino acids.

The chain is built from TRBV3-1 and TRBJ2-1; TCRdb names TRBD1, which stays unverified in the absence of DNA. Germline V gene lookup returns CDR1 LGHDT and CDR2 YNNKEL (reference sequence). The CDR3 is 14 residues long. CDR3 loop: CASTGPSSYNEQFF.

The rearrangement joins TRBV7-3 to TRBJ2-3; as DNA is missing, the TRBD2 call by TCRdb cannot be tested. Germline V gene lookup returns CDR1 SGHTA and CDR2 FQGTGA. The CDR3 length is 18 residues. Here the CDR3 reads CASSLTPGLAGGTDTQYF.

This chain joins TRBV9 and TRBJ2-1; no DNA is available, so the TRBD2 call from TCRdb remains unchecked. Germline CDR1 reads SGDLS; CDR2 reads YYNGEE. The CDR3 consists of 17 residues. The CDR3 here is CASSVSISGSVANEQFF.

The chain employs TRBV5-1 and TRBJ2-1. The length of the CDR3 is 14 residues. The germline V gene has CDR1 SGHRS and CDR2 YFSETQ. CDR3 loop: CASSFDSEYNEQFF.

V and J are TRBV11-3 and TRBJ2-5. This CDR3 region has 13 residues. Germline V gene sequence: CDR1 SGHNT, CDR2 YENEEA. CDR3 sequence reads: CASSLEIRETQYF.

The genes are TRBV5-5 and TRBJ2-2; TCRdb proposes TRBD2, but this gene call is untestable without DNA. Per germline, CDR1 SGHKS and CDR2 YYEKEE (reference sequence). This CDR3 region has 16 residues. The CDR3 loop reads CASSPRTSGYTGELFF.

CDR3 sequence reads: CASSLGDTRGETQYF. V usage is TRBV12-3 or TRBV12-4 and J usage is TRBJ2-5; without DNA, the TCRdb call of TRBD1 cannot be checked. The CDR3 runs to 15 residues.

The V call is TRBV6-5, the J call TRBJ1-4. CDR3 length equals 15 residues. Germline CDR1 is MNHEY and CDR2 is SVGAGI. CDR3 sequence reads: CASRAGPGLGEKLFF.

The rearrangement links TRBV15 to TRBJ2-5; the TCRdb D gene call, TRBD2, has no DNA to confirm it. The germline gives CDR1 LNHNV, CDR2 YYDKDF (reference sequence). The CDR3 has 15 residues. The CDR3 loop reads CATSRGTSGKETQYF.

This CDR3 is CASSLSGAKAETQYF. The V call is TRBV12-3 or TRBV12-4, the J call TRBJ2-5; TCRdb selects TRBD1, and the lack of DNA leaves this call unchecked. The CDR3 extends over 15 amino acids.